This T cell receptor beta chain came from a study of blood T cells in healthy people across ages. For the second PCR, which ran for about 6 to 11 cycles, a sample-barcoded 5' primer and a J-beta primer mix were used. Using its own MiXCR run on the 5' RACE reads, TCRdb lists one record per CDR3 protein. The sample includes around 780,000 distinct CDR3 sequences, about 56% of them seen just once. Germline V lookup: CDR1 MDHEN, CDR2 SYDVKM. The CDR3 spans 15 residues. J was trimmed by 11 bases and V by 5 bases; bases with no gene match: 11. The sequencing input was blood. The genes are TRBV28 and TRBJ1-4, with 10 positions matching TRBD1. This receptor was taken from a man aged 40-49 years in good health. Here the CDR3 DNA reads TGTGCCAGCAGTAATATACGACAGGGGGCGGAGAAACTGTTTTTT. Amino acids: CASSNIRQGAEKLFF.